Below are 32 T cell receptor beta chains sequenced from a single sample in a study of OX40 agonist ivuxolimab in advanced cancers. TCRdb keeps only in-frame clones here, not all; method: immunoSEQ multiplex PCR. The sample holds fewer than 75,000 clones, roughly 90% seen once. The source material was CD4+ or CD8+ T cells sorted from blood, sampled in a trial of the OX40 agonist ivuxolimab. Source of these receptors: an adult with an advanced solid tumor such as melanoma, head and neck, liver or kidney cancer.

This CDR3 reads CASSLGTNNGNQPQHF. The DNA of the CDR3 is TGTGCCAGCAGCTTAGGGACCAATAACGGCAATCAGCCCCAGCATTTT. This sequence joins TRBV7-2 and TRBJ1-5, with D unresolved. The germline CDR1 and CDR2 sequences are SGHTA and FQGNSA. With 1 base removed from V and 2 bases from J, the gap between germline ends came to 12 bases. The CDR3 contains 16 residues.

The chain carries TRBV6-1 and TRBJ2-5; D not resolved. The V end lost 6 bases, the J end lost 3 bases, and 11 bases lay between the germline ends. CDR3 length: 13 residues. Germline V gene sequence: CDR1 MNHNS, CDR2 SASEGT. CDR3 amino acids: CASSRLVKETQYF. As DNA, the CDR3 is TGTGCCAGCAGCCGTTTAGTCAAAGAGACCCAGTACTTC.

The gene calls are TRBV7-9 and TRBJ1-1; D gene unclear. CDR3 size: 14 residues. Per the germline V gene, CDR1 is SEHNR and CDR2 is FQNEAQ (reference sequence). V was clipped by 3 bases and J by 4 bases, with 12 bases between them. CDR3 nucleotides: TGTGCCAGCAGCTTCCAAGGCGGGCCCACTGAAGCTTTCTTT. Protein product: CASSFQGGPTEAFF.

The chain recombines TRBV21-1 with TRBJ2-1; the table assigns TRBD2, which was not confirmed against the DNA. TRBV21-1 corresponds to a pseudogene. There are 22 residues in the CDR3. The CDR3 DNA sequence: TGTGCCAGCAGCTTCGAAGACTACCGGGACACCATAGCGGGAGCATCCTACAATGAGCAGTTCTTC. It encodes CASSFEDYRDTIAGASYNEQFF.

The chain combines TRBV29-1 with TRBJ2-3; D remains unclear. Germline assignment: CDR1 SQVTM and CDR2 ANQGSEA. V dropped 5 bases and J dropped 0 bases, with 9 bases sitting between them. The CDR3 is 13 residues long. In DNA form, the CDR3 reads TGCAGCGTTAAGGGCGGAAGCACAGATACGCAGTATTTT. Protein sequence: CSVKGGSTDTQYF.

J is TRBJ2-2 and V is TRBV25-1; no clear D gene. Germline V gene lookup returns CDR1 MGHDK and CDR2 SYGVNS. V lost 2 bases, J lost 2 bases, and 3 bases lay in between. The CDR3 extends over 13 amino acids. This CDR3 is CASSERNTGELFF. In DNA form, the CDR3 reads TGTGCCAGCAGTGAACGAAACACCGGGGAGCTGTTTTTT.

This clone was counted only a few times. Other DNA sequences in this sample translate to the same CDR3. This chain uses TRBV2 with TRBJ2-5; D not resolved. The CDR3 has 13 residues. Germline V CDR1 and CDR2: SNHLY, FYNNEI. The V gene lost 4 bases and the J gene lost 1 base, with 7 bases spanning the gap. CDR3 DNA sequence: TGTGCCAGCAGTGTGCACAGCCAAGAGACCCAGTACTTC. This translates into CASSVHSQETQYF.

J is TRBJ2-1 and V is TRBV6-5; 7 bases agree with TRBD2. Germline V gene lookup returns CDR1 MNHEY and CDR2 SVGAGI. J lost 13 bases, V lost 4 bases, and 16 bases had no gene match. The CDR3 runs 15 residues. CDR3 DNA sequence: TGTGCCAGCAGTTTGGTAGGACTAGGATTGTCCCGACAGTTCTTC. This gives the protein CASSLVGLGLSRQFF.

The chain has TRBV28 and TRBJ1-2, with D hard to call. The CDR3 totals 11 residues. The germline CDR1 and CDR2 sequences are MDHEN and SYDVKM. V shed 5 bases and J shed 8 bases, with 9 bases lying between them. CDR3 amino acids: CASSGEGGYTF. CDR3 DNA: TGTGCCAGCAGTGGGGAAGGAGGCTACACCTTC.

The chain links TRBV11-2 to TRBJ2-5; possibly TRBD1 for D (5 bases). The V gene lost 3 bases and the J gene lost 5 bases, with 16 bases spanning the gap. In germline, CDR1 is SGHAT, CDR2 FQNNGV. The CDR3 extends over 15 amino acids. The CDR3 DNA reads TGTGCCAGCAGCTTTGGACAATTATCATCGGAGACCCAGTACTTC. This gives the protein CASSFGQLSSETQYF.

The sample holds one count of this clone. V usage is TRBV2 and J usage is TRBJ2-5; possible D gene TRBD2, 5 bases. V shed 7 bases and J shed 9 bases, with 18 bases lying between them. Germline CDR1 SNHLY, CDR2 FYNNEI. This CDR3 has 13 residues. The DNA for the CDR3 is TGTGCCAGCATCCTATCGCTGCTCGGGGCCCAGTACTTC. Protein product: CASILSLLGAQYF.

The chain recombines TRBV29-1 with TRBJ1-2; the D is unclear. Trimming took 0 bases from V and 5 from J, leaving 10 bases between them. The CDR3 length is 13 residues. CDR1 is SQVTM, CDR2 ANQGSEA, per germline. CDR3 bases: TGCAGCGTTGAAGATCAGATGAATTATGGCTACACCTTC. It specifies CSVEDQMNYGYTF.

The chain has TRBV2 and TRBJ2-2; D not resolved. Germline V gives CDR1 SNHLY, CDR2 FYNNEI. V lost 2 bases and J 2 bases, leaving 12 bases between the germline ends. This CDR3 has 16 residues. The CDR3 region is CASSETSARNTGELFF. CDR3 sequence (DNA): TGTGCCAGCAGTGAAACGAGCGCTCGAAACACCGGGGAGCTGTTTTTT.

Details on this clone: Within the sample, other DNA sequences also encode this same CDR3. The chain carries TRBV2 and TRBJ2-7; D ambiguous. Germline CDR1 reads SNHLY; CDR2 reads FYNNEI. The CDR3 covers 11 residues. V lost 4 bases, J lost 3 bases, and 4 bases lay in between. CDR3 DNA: TGTGCCAGCAGTGGGCACTACGAGCAGTACTTC. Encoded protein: CASSGHYEQYF.

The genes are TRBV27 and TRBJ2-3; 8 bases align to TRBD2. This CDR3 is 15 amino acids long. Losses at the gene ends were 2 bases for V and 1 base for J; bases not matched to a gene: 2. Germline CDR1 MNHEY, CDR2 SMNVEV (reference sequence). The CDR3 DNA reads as TGTGCCAGCAGTTTACGCGGGAGGCGCACAGATACGCAGTATTTT. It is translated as CASSLRGRRTDTQYF.

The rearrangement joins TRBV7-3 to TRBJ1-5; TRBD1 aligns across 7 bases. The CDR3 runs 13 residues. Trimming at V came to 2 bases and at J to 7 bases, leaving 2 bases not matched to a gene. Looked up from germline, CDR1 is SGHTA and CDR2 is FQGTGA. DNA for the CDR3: TGTGCCAGCAGCTTACAGGGGGGACAGCCCCAGCATTTT. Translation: CASSLQGGQPQHF.

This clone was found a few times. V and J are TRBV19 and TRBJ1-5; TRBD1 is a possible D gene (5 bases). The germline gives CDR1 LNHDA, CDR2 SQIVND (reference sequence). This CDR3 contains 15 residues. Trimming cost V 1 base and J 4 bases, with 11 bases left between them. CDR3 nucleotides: TGTGCCAGTAGTATAGGAACAGGAGAAAATCAGCCCCAGCATTTT. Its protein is CASSIGTGENQPQHF.

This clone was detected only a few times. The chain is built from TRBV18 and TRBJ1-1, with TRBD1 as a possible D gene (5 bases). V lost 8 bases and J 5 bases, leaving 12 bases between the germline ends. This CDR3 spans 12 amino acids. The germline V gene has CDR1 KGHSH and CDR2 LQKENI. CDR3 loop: CASERAGTEAFF. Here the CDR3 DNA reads TGTGCCAGCGAAAGGGCAGGGACTGAAGCTTTCTTT. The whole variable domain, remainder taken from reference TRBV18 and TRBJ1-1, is NAGVMQNPRHLVRRRGQEARLRCSPMKGHSHVYWYRQLPEEGLKFMVYLQKENIIDESGMPKERFSAEFPKEGPSILRIQQVVRGDSAAYFCASERAGTEAFFGQGTRLTVV.

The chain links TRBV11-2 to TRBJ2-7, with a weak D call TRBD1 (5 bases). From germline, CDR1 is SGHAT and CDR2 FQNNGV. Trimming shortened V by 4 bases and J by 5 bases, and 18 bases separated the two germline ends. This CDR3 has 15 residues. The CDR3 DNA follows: TGTGCCAGCAGCTCCTTGACAGCGAAACTCCACGAGCAGTACTTC. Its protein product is CASSSLTAKLHEQYF.

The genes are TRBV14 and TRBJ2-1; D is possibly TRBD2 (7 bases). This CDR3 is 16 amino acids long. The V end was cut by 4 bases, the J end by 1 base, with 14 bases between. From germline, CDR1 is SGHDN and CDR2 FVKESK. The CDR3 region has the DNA TGTGCCAGCAGCCGGGGAGGGGGGCTTTCCTACAATGAGCAGTTCTTC. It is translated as CASSRGGGLSYNEQFF.

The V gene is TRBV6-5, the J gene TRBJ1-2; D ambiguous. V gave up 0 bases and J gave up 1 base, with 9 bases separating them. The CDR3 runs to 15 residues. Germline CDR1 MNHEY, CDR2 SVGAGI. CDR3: CASSYSWQSNYGYTF. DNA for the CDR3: TGTGCCAGCAGTTACTCTTGGCAAAGTAACTATGGCTACACCTTC.

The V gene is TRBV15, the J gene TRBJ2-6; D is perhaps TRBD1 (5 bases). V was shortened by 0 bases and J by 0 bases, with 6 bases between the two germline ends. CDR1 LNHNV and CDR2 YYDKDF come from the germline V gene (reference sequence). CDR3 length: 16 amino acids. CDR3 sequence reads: CATSRDRASGANVLTF. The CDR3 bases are TGTGCCACCAGCAGAGACAGGGCCTCTGGGGCCAACGTCCTGACTTTC.

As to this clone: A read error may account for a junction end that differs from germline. The CDR3 region is CASSRALSSYNEQFF. In DNA, the CDR3 is TGTGCTAGCAGCCGGGCGCTGAGCTCCTACAATGAGCAGTTCTTC. J is TRBJ2-1 and V is TRBV7-7; D not resolved. The length of the CDR3 is 15 residues. Per germline, CDR1 SSHAT and CDR2 FNYEAQ (reference sequence).

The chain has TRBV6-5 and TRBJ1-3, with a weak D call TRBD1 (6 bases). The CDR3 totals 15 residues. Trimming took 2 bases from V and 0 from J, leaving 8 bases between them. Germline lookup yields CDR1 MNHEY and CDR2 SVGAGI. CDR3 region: CASSYGGASGNTIYF. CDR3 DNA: TGTGCCAGCAGTTACGGGGGGGCCTCTGGAAACACCATATATTTT.

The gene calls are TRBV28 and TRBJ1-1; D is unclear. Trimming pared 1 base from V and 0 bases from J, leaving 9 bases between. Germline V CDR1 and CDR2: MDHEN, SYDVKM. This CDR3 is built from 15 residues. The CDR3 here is CASSLLEGVNTEAFF. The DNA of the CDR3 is TGTGCCAGCAGTTTATTAGAGGGAGTGAACACTGAAGCTTTCTTT.

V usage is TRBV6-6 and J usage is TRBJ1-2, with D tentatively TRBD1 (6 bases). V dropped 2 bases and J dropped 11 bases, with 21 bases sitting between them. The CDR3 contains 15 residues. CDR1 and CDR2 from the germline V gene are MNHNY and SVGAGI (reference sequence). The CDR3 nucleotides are TGTGCCAGCAGTTACACCTTAGTAACGGGGGGCGTGTACACCTTC. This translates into CASSYTLVTGGVYTF.

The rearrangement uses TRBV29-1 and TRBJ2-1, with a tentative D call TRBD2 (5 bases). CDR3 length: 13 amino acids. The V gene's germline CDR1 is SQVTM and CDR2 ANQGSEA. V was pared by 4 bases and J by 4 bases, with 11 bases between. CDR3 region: CSVAPRLYNEQFF. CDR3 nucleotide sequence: TGCAGCGTTGCCCCTCGACTATACAATGAGCAGTTCTTC.

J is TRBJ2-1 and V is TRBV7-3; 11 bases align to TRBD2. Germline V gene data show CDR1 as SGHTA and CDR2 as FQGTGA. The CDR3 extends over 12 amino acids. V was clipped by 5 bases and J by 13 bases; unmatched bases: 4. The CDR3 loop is CASSLAGGLQFF. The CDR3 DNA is TGTGCCAGCAGCCTAGCGGGAGGCCTACAGTTCTTC.

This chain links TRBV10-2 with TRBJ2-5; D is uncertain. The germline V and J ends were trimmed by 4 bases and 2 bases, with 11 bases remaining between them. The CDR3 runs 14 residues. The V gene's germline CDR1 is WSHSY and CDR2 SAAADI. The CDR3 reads CASSAVALQETQYF. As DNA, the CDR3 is TGCGCCAGCAGTGCTGTAGCACTACAAGAGACCCAGTACTTC.

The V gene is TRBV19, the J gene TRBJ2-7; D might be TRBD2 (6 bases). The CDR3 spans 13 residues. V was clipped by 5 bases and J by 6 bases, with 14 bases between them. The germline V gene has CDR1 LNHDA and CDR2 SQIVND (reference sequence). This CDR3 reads CASSYGGAGEQYF. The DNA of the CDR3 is TGTGCCAGTAGTTACGGCGGGGCTGGCGAGCAGTACTTC.

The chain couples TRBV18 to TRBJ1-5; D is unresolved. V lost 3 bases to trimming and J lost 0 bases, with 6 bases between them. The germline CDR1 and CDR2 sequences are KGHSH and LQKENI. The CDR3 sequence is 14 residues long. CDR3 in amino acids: CASSPEDSNQPQHF. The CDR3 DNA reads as TGTGCCAGCTCACCGGAAGATAGCAATCAGCCCCAGCATTTT.

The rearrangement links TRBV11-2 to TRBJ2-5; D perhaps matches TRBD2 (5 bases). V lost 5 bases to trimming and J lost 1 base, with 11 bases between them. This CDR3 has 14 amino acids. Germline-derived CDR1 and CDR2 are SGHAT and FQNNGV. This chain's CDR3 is CASSRYSVQETQYF. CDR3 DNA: TGTGCCAGCAGCCGATATAGCGTCCAAGAGACCCAGTACTTC.